These 32 T cell receptor beta chains share one sample of origin, sequenced in a study of neurological immune-mediated disorders. TCRdb reanalysed the 5' RACE reads using MiXCR and keeps one entry per CDR3 protein. The table includes tens of thousands of distinct CDR3 sequences, 7.5% to 9.5% detected once. Specified time point: longitudinal time-point 3. The sample comprised PBMCs. These TCRs come from a woman in her 40s in good health.

This clonotype was counted many times. The gene calls are TRBV9 and TRBJ1-6; D not resolved. This CDR3 region has 14 residues. Deletions cut 0 bases from V and 6 bases from J, with 7 bases between. Germline CDR1 reads SGDLS; CDR2 reads YYNGEE. CDR3 DNA: TGTGCCAGCAGCGTAGCGGGAAGTAATTCACCCCTCCACTTT. Residues: CASSVAGSNSPLHF. Based on the CDR3 plus reference TRBV9 and TRBJ1-6, the full variable domain is DSGVTQTPKHLITATGQRVTLRCSPRSGDLSVYWYQQSLDQGLQFLIQYYNGEERAKGNILERFSAQQFPDLHSELNLSSLELGDSALYFCASSVAGSNSPLHFGNGTRLTVT.

This clonotype was detected ten times or more. In DNA, the CDR3 is TGTGCCAGCAGCTTAGCGCATGGTATCTATGGCTACACCTTC. Amino acid sequence: CASSLAHGIYGYTF. The chain has TRBV7-2 and TRBJ1-2, with D unresolved. This CDR3 is built from 14 residues. Germline loops: CDR1 SGHTA, CDR2 FQGNSA. V lost 0 bases and J lost 4, with 9 bases in between. Filled out from reference TRBV7-2 and TRBJ1-2, the complete variable domain reads GAGVSQSPSNKVTEKGKDVELRCDPISGHTALYWYRQSLGQGLEFLIYFQGNSAPDKSGLPSDRFSAERTGGSVSTLTIQRTQQEDSAVYLCASSLAHGIYGYTFGSGTRLTVV.

This clonotype has ten or more counts. The chain is built from TRBV12-3 or TRBV12-4 and TRBJ2-2; 7 nucleotides align to TRBD1. The CDR3 runs to 15 residues. With 3 bases clipped from V and 5 bases from J, the junction kept 6 bases outside the gene matches. Written as DNA, the CDR3 is TGTGCCAGCAGTTTGCGACAGGGAAGGACCGGGGAGCTGTTTTTT. It yields the protein CASSLRQGRTGELFF.

This clonotype has more than one count but fewer than ten. CDR3 region: CASSQDRTSGTYEQYF. CDR3 bases: TGCGCCAGCAGCCAAGACCGGACTAGCGGCACCTACGAGCAGTACTTC. This chain connects TRBV4-3 to TRBJ2-7; 10 bases are a match to TRBD2. V was clipped by 0 bases and J by 2 bases; unmatched bases: 4. CDR1 is LGHNA, CDR2 YSLEER, per germline. This CDR3 has 16 residues.

In its sample, this clonotype was seen a few times. The chain carries TRBV5-5 and TRBJ2-1; D may be TRBD2 (6 bases). Germline V gene lookup returns CDR1 SGHKS and CDR2 YYEKEE (reference sequence). The CDR3 contains 15 residues. V lost 4 bases and J lost 3, with 14 bases in between. This chain's CDR3 is CASSGGTGVYNEQFF. The CDR3 coding sequence is TGTGCCAGCAGCGGCGGGACCGGGGTCTACAATGAGCAGTTCTTC. Variable domain in full (rest from reference TRBV5-5 and TRBJ2-1): DAGVTQSPTHLIKTRGQQVTLRCSPISGHKSVSWYQQVLGQGPQFIFQYYEKEERGRGNFPDRFSARQFPNYSSELNVNALLLGDSALYLCASSGGTGVYNEQFFGPGTRLTVL.

The sample holds many counts of this clonotype. The rearrangement uses TRBV7-2 and TRBJ1-6; D may be TRBD1 (6 bases). V lost 3 bases and J 7 bases, leaving 13 bases between the germline ends. The germline gives CDR1 SGHTA, CDR2 FQGNSA. The CDR3 is made up of 15 amino acids. The CDR3: CASSFLTGGNSPLHF. DNA of the CDR3: TGTGCCAGCAGCTTCCTGACAGGCGGCAATTCACCCCTCCACTTT.

There are many counts of this clonotype. V and J are TRBV20-1 and TRBJ2-5; D gene ambiguous. The CDR3 sequence is 14 residues long. Germline V lookup: CDR1 DFQATT, CDR2 SNEGSKA (reference sequence). The V end was cut by 3 bases, the J end by 1 base, with 12 bases between. CDR3 sequence: CSASRWKGQETQYF. In DNA form, the CDR3 reads TGCAGTGCTAGTCGTTGGAAGGGCCAAGAGACCCAGTACTTC.

This clonotype has a count of ten or more. This chain uses TRBV5-1 with TRBJ2-1, with D perhaps TRBD2 (6 bases). The V gene's germline CDR1 is SGHRS and CDR2 YFSETQ. Trimming stripped 6 bases from V and 7 bases from J, with 23 bases between. This CDR3 region has 16 residues. CDR3 sequence (DNA): TGCGCCAGCACACCATCCCCGTTGCGGGATGCTAATGAGCAGTTCTTC. It encodes CASTPSPLRDANEQFF.

This clonotype has ten or more counts. The chain uses TRBV20-1 and TRBJ2-3, with D possibly TRBD2 on 5 matching bases. Germline CDR1 is DFQATT and CDR2 is SNEGSKA (reference sequence). The CDR3 is made up of 11 amino acids. Trimming removed 6 bases from V and 6 bases from J, with 10 bases in between. The CDR3 loop is CSAPDWDTQYF. The CDR3 DNA follows: TGCAGTGCGCCGGACTGGGATACGCAGTATTTT.

This clonotype occurred many times. The chain has TRBV7-2 and TRBJ2-5, with D perhaps matching TRBD1 (5 bases). The CDR3 loop spans 13 amino acids. The germline CDR1 and CDR2 sequences are SGHTA and FQGNSA. The V end lost 8 bases, the J end lost 2 bases, and 12 bases lay between the germline ends. The CDR3 DNA follows: TGTGCCAGCGTTAGGGGTGCTCAAGAGACCCAGTACTTC. It codes for CASVRGAQETQYF.

This clonotype has more than one count but fewer than ten. The rearrangement links TRBV12-3 or TRBV12-4 to TRBJ2-7; D is ambiguous. V was cut by 6 bases and J by 2 bases, with 14 bases left in between. There are 14 residues in the CDR3. DNA for the CDR3: TGTGCCAGCAGCCCTGTCCCTATCGCCTACGAGCAGTACTTC. This sequence encodes CASSPVPIAYEQYF.

This clonotype was recorded many times. The gene calls are TRBV6-1 and TRBJ2-3, with D unresolved. There are 14 residues in the CDR3. Trimming took off 7 bases at V and 1 base at J, with 12 bases between the two ends. The germline gives CDR1 MNHNS, CDR2 SASEGT. CDR3 sequence (DNA): TGTGCCAGCACCCTGGACGGACGCACAGATACGCAGTATTTT. Translated, it gives CASTLDGRTDTQYF.

This clonotype was counted ten times or more. This rearrangement joins TRBV18 to TRBJ1-1; D call uncertain. This CDR3 has 12 amino acids. The V and J ends lost 4 bases and 0 bases respectively, with 3 bases between them. Germline-derived CDR1 and CDR2 are KGHSH and LQKENI. The CDR3 sequence is CASSRVNTEAFF. CDR3 nucleotide sequence: TGTGCCAGCTCACGGGTGAACACTGAAGCTTTCTTT.

The chain carries TRBV19 and TRBJ2-3; TRBD1 matches 7 bases. Trimming took 3 bases from V and 4 from J; bases not matched to a gene: 4. Per the germline V gene, CDR1 is LNHDA and CDR2 is SQIVND (reference sequence). The CDR3 consists of 14 residues. The CDR3 sequence is CASSMTGWSDTQYF. DNA for the CDR3: TGTGCCAGTAGTATGACAGGGTGGTCAGATACGCAGTATTTT.

Comment on this clonotype: This may stem from a read error, because a much larger clone lies one nucleotide away. V and J are TRBV12-3 or TRBV12-4 and TRBJ2-1, with 8 bases fitting TRBD1. The CDR3 has 12 residues. The CDR3 is CVSRGQASEQFF. In nucleotides, the CDR3 is TGTGTCAGCAGGGGACAGGCGAGTGAGCAGTTCTTC.

This clonotype was observed many times. The V and J genes are TRBV20-1 and TRBJ2-1; 14 bases match TRBD2. V shed 5 bases and J 7 bases; nucleotides not matched to a gene: 10. CDR3 length equals 16 residues. Germline V gene lookup returns CDR1 DFQATT and CDR2 SNEGSKA (reference sequence). In nucleotides, the CDR3 is TGCAGTGCTCCCCCCCGGACTAGCGGGAGGCATAATGAGCAGTTCTTC. Its protein is CSAPPRTSGRHNEQFF.

There are many counts of this clonotype. The chain couples TRBV29-1 to TRBJ2-1; D might be TRBD2 (7 bases). The ends were cut back, 3 bases at V and 0 bases at J, with 18 bases in the middle. From germline, CDR1 is SQVTM and CDR2 ANQGSEA. The CDR3 covers 17 residues. Written as DNA, the CDR3 is TGCAGCGTTGAGGCCGGGGGGCGGGATTTCTCCTACAATGAGCAGTTCTTC. Amino acids: CSVEAGGRDFSYNEQFF.

This clonotype was counted many times. The CDR3: CASRTAGHYEQYF. DNA for the CDR3: TGTGCCAGCCGAACCGCGGGACATTACGAGCAGTACTTC. The chain links TRBV6-2 or TRBV6-3 to TRBJ2-7; D might be TRBD1 or TRBD2, each matching 6 bases. The germline V gene encodes CDR1 MNHEY and CDR2 SVGEGT. V was pared by 8 bases and J by 4 bases, with 15 bases between. The CDR3 has 13 residues.

This clonotype was detected ten times or more. The chain combines TRBV27 with TRBJ1-2; D unresolved. CDR1 and CDR2 (germline): MNHEY, SMNVEV (reference sequence). V lost 8 bases, J lost 7 bases, and 14 bases lay in between. The CDR3 runs 12 residues. CDR3 amino acids: CASFEGSGGYTF. CDR3 nucleotides: TGTGCCAGCTTCGAGGGATCCGGTGGCTACACCTTC.

This clonotype was counted many times. The chain carries TRBV5-1 and TRBJ2-3; 10 nucleotides agree with TRBD2. This CDR3 is built from 14 residues. The ends lost 2 bases at V and 5 bases at J; junction bases unmatched: 2. CDR1 and CDR2 (germline): SGHRS, YFSETQ. CDR3 amino acids: CASSFEREGDTQYF. The CDR3 DNA sequence: TGCGCCAGCAGCTTCGAGCGGGAGGGAGATACGCAGTATTTT.

Points on this clonotype: The conserved phenylalanine or tryptophan is not found at the CDR3 terminus, so this likely reflects a read error. V and J are TRBV12-3 or TRBV12-4 and TRBJ2-3, with D perhaps matching TRBD2 (5 bases). Trimming shortened V by 9 bases and J by 2 bases, and 15 bases separated the two germline ends. The CDR3 covers 14 residues. CDR3 protein: CASSAPRVTDTQYS. The CDR3 coding sequence is TGTGCCAGTAGCGCCCCCCGGGTCACAGATACGCAGTATTCT.

Ten or more counts support this clonotype. The gene calls are TRBV9 and TRBJ2-1; no definite D call. Trimming removed 4 bases at V and 1 base at J, with 12 bases between. CDR3 size: 15 residues. CDR1 SGDLS and CDR2 YYNGEE come from the germline V gene. The CDR3 nucleotides read TGTGCCAGCAGCCCGTCGGCGGTGTCCTACAATGAGCAGTTCTTC. Protein: CASSPSAVSYNEQFF.

Comment on this clonotype: This may stem from a read error, because a much larger clone lies one nucleotide away. The chain couples TRBV18 to TRBJ1-2, with D uncertain. In germline, CDR1 is KGHSH, CDR2 LQKENI. The CDR3 consists of 15 residues. In DNA form, the CDR3 reads TGTGTCAGCTCACCAGATCTTTCCGGGAGCTATGGCTACACCTTC. This encodes CVSSPDLSGSYGYTF. Supplemented by reference TRBV18 and TRBJ1-2, the full variable domain reads NAGVMQNPRHLVRRRGQEARLRCSPMKGHSHVYWYRQLPEEGLKFMVYLQKENIIDESGMPKERFSAEFPKEGPSILRIQQVVRGDSAAYFCVSSPDLSGSYGYTFGSGTRLTVV.

This clonotype was counted many times. V gene TRBV20-1 combines with J gene TRBJ2-5; TRBD1 agrees at 8 bases. V lost 5 bases and J lost 4; bases outside the gene matches: 12. CDR3 length: 15 amino acids. Germline loops: CDR1 DFQATT, CDR2 SNEGSKA (reference sequence). The CDR3 bases are TGCAGTGCTGTATGCCGGGACAGGATGGGAGAGACCCAGTACTTC. Amino acid sequence: CSAVCRDRMGETQYF.

This clonotype was observed many times. The genes are TRBV7-2 and TRBJ2-5, with D perhaps being TRBD1 or TRBD2 (5 bases each). V lost 3 bases and J lost 5, with 13 bases in between. CDR1 and CDR2 from the germline V gene are SGHTA and FQGNSA. This CDR3 region has 14 residues. The chain's CDR3 is CASSLGPHSETQYF. DNA for the CDR3: TGTGCCAGCAGCTTGGGACCCCATTCCGAGACCCAGTACTTC.

The gene calls are TRBV5-1 and TRBJ1-4; perhaps TRBD1 as D (5 bases). Per the germline V gene, CDR1 is SGHRS and CDR2 is YFSETQ. The CDR3 runs to 12 residues. V lost 0 bases, J lost 11 bases, and 8 bases lay in between. CDR3 region: CASSLERGKLFF. In DNA, the CDR3 is TGCGCCAGCAGCTTGGAACGGGGGAAACTGTTTTTT.

About this clonotype itself: A much bigger clone sits one base away, suggesting this may be a read error. The chain uses TRBV12-3 or TRBV12-4 and TRBJ2-3; TRBD2 matches at 7 bases. This CDR3 region has 14 residues. Trimming took 3 bases from V and 6 from J; bases not matched to a gene: 6. The CDR3 nucleotides read TGTGCCAGCAGTTTTGGGGGGGACGCTGATACGCAGTATTTT. It is translated as CASSFGGDADTQYF.

This clonotype showed up many times. This chain links TRBV10-1 with TRBJ1-1; possibly TRBD1 for D (6 bases). The CDR3 spans 15 residues. Germline V CDR1 and CDR2: WNHNN, SYGVQD (reference sequence). Trimming pared 0 bases from V and 5 bases from J, leaving 13 bases between. The CDR3 loop reads CASSESLGGETEAFF. DNA of the CDR3: TGCGCCAGCAGTGAGTCCTTGGGGGGCGAGACTGAAGCTTTCTTT.

This clonotype has ten or more counts. The gene calls are TRBV5-1 and TRBJ1-2; perhaps TRBD1 as D (6 bases). This CDR3 contains 15 residues. Between the trimmed V and J ends, which lost 4 bases and 0 bases, there was a span of 13 bases. The V gene's germline CDR1 is SGHRS and CDR2 YFSETQ. For the CDR3, the DNA is TGCGCCAGCAGCGAGGGGGATGCGGCTAACTATGGCTACACCTTC. Its translation is CASSEGDAANYGYTF.

This clonotype was seen many times. CDR3 loop: CAITPGEVNYGYTF. DNA for the CDR3: TGTGCCATCACCCCGGGGGAAGTTAACTATGGCTACACCTTC. The J gene is TRBJ1-2, the V gene TRBV10-3, with a possible D match to TRBD1 (5 bases). The CDR3 is 14 residues long. CDR1 is ENHRY, CDR2 SYGVKD, per germline. V was pared by 7 bases and J by 1 base, with 13 bases between.

At least ten counts were recorded for this clonotype. The rearrangement uses TRBV20-1 and TRBJ1-6, with D possibly TRBD1 on 5 matching bases. The CDR3 is 13 residues long. V lost 0 bases and J 14 bases, leaving 14 bases between the germline ends. CDR1 and CDR2 (germline): DFQATT, SNEGSKA (reference sequence). The DNA of the CDR3 is TGCAGTGCTAGAGATGGGGGTTCAGGGTCCCTCCACTTT. Amino acid sequence: CSARDGGSGSLHF.

This clonotype was found many times. The chain carries TRBV6-2 or TRBV6-3 and TRBJ2-1; D is perhaps TRBD2 (5 bases). CDR3 length: 14 residues. CDR1 is MNHEY, CDR2 SVGEGT, per germline. With 8 bases removed from V and 0 bases from J, the gap between germline ends came to 11 bases. CDR3 region: CASRPGSSYNEQFF. The CDR3 nucleotides read TGTGCCAGCCGCCCGGGGAGCTCCTACAATGAGCAGTTCTTC.